This T cell receptor (beta chain) was recovered during a study of T cell responses to AZD1222 COVID-19 vaccine. Study-level findings and limits: Only a handful of AZD1222 recipients, about six in all, had baseline seropositivity.

CDR3 length equals 12 residues. In germline, CDR1 is MNHEY, CDR2 SVGEGT. The V and J ends lost 4 bases and 6 bases respectively, with 10 bases between them. A word on this clone: Its antigen is unidentified.

Clones were sequenced by immunoSEQ multiplex PCR, and TCRdb holds only the in-frame ones, with some missing. The sample includes about 120,000 clones, roughly nine tenths of them seen just once. The clonotype originates from an adult in good health. This chain joins TRBV6-2 or TRBV6-3 and TRBJ2-7; D call uncertain. Here the sequenced sample was peripheral blood, taken on day 0 of AZD1222 vaccination. In DNA, the CDR3 is TGTGCCAGCAGTTTACGGGTCAGCGAGCAGTACTTC. Translating it yields CASSLRVSEQYF.